The 25 T cell receptor beta chains listed next were all sequenced from one sample in a study of lymphopenia after photon versus proton radiotherapy. Repertoires were generated with immunoSEQ multiplex PCR, while TCRdb's copy carries only in-frame clones and drops some. The sample has more than 50,000 clones, around 83% seen once. The sample here was peripheral blood, taken from a patient treated with photon-based radiotherapy. The source is a man in his fifties or sixties with gastric cancer.

This chain joins TRBV10-3 and TRBJ1-5, with D maybe TRBD1 (6 bases). Trimming cost V 4 bases and J 6 bases, with 16 bases left between them. Germline CDR1 is ENHRY and CDR2 is SYGVKD. This CDR3 has 15 residues. CDR3: CAISADQGPVQPQHF. DNA for the CDR3: TGTGCCATCAGTGCGGACCAGGGGCCGGTTCAGCCCCAGCATTTT.

The chain combines TRBV4-1 with TRBJ1-2, with a weak D call TRBD1 (5 bases). From germline, CDR1 is MGHRA and CDR2 YSYEKL. The CDR3 is made up of 17 amino acids. Between the trimmed V and J ends, which lost 1 base and 4 bases, there was a span of 19 bases. DNA for the CDR3: TGCGCCAGCAGCCAAGTTCTCGCACAGGCGGTTCTCTATGGCTACACCTTC. It translates to CASSQVLAQAVLYGYTF.

The chain joins TRBV19 to TRBJ1-2; D not certain. Trimming shortened V by 1 base and J by 4 bases, and 10 bases separated the two germline ends. Germline loops: CDR1 LNHDA, CDR2 SQIVND (reference sequence). CDR3 length equals 14 residues. The CDR3 loop is CASSIAEAPYGYTF. CDR3 nucleotides: TGTGCCAGTAGTATAGCCGAAGCCCCCTATGGCTACACCTTC.

The chain is built from TRBV7-8 and TRBJ2-7; 9 bases match TRBD1. Germline values: CDR1 SGHVS, CDR2 FQNEAQ. The CDR3 is made up of 16 amino acids. J lost 5 bases, V lost 0 bases, and 8 bases had no gene match. The CDR3 reads CASSLAGAGTGNEQYF. The CDR3 nucleotides are TGTGCCAGCAGCTTAGCTGGGGCGGGGACAGGGAACGAGCAGTACTTC.

V and J are TRBV6-5 and TRBJ1-2; 10 bases are shared with TRBD1. The CDR3 runs to 13 residues. Germline loops: CDR1 MNHEY, CDR2 SVGAGI. Losses at the gene ends were 6 bases for V and 6 bases for J; bases not matched to a gene: 4. In nucleotides, the CDR3 is TGTGCCAGCAGACGTGGACAGGGGGATGGCTACACCTTC. Protein sequence: CASRRGQGDGYTF.

This chain links TRBV4-3 with TRBJ2-3; D uncertain. The CDR3 sequence is 15 residues long. Trimming shortened V by 4 bases and J by 0 bases, and 11 bases separated the two germline ends. Germline CDR1 LGHNA, CDR2 YSLEER. The CDR3 region is CASSRSGQSTDTQYF. CDR3 DNA sequence: TGCGCCAGCAGCCGAAGTGGGCAGAGCACAGATACGCAGTATTTT.

J is TRBJ2-7 and V is TRBV13, with 7 bases lining up with TRBD2. In germline, CDR1 is PRHDT, CDR2 FYEKMQ (reference sequence). The CDR3 runs to 14 residues. The V and J ends lost 5 bases and 3 bases, in that order; junction bases with no gene match: 7. As DNA, the CDR3 is TGTGCCAGCAGCCCATCCAGGGAGGGCTACGAGCAGTACTTC. Its protein product is CASSPSREGYEQYF.

The chain is built from TRBV5-1 and TRBJ2-7; 7 bases agree with TRBD1. The CDR3 has 14 amino acids. Trimming took 0 bases from V and 5 from J; bases not matched to a gene: 5. The germline V gene encodes CDR1 SGHRS and CDR2 YFSETQ. CDR3 nucleotide sequence: TGCGCCAGCAGCTTGGGACAGGGATTTGACGAGCAGTACTTC. This translates into CASSLGQGFDEQYF. The full variable domain, completed using reference TRBV5-1 and TRBJ2-7, is KAGVTQTPRYLIKTRGQQVTLSCSPISGHRSVSWYQQTPGQGLQFLFEYFSETQRNKGNFPGRFSGRQFSNSRSEMNVSTLELGDSALYLCASSLGQGFDEQYFGPGTRLTVT.

This clone was observed a handful of times. The J gene is TRBJ2-3, the V gene TRBV6-5; D is unclear. This CDR3 comprises 13 residues. Trimming cost V 4 bases and J 5 bases, with 10 bases left between them. The germline CDR1 and CDR2 sequences are MNHEY and SVGAGI. The CDR3 loop is CASSSPLGDTQYF. The DNA of the CDR3 is TGTGCCAGCAGTTCTCCCCTTGGAGATACGCAGTATTTT.

As concerns this clone: This CDR3 is also generated by other DNA sequences in the sample. The V gene is TRBV7-2, the J gene TRBJ2-7, with no clear D. Looked up from germline, CDR1 is SGHTA and CDR2 is FQGNSA. The CDR3 length is 13 residues. The germline V and J ends were trimmed by 6 bases and 0 bases, with 9 bases remaining between them. The CDR3 loop is CASSLGPSYEQYF. The CDR3 DNA reads as TGTGCCAGCAGTCTAGGGCCCTCCTACGAGCAGTACTTC. Full variable domain (outside the CDR3, taken from reference TRBV7-2 and TRBJ2-7): GAGVSQSPSNKVTEKGKDVELRCDPISGHTALYWYRQSLGQGLEFLIYFQGNSAPDKSGLPSDRFSAERTGGSVSTLTIQRTQQEDSAVYLCASSLGPSYEQYFGPGTRLTVT.

The J gene is TRBJ2-1, the V gene TRBV7-7; D is tentatively TRBD1 or TRBD2 (5 bases each). Trimming shortened V by 0 bases and J by 0 bases, and 21 bases separated the two germline ends. CDR1 and CDR2 from the germline V gene are SSHAT and FNYEAQ (reference sequence). This CDR3 is built from 20 residues. CDR3: CASSLAPGGGGRSSYNEQFF. The CDR3 DNA sequence: TGTGCCAGCAGCTTAGCGCCTGGTGGTGGGGGTAGGAGCTCCTACAATGAGCAGTTCTTC.

To note about this clone: This same CDR3 is encoded by further DNA sequences in the sample. The chain joins TRBV5-1 to TRBJ2-1, with D tentatively TRBD2 (6 bases). V was cut by 0 bases and J by 5 bases, with 6 bases left in between. This CDR3 is built from 13 residues. Germline loops: CDR1 SGHRS, CDR2 YFSETQ. CDR3 loop: CASSLERDNEQFF. In DNA form, the CDR3 reads TGCGCCAGCAGCTTGGAGCGGGACAATGAGCAGTTCTTC.

V gene TRBV6-5 combines with J gene TRBJ2-2; 8 bases match TRBD2. The ends lost 10 bases at V and 5 bases at J; junction bases unmatched: 9. The length of the CDR3 is 14 residues. Germline loops: CDR1 MNHEY, CDR2 SVGAGI. DNA for the CDR3: TGTGCCACGGCCCGGGAGGGCCGGACCGGGGAGCTGTTTTTT. Translation: CATAREGRTGELFF.

The genes are TRBV14 and TRBJ2-5, with TRBD2 matching 8 bases. J was trimmed by 4 bases and V by 3 bases; bases with no gene match: 7. The CDR3 runs 15 residues. Germline-derived CDR1 and CDR2 are SGHDN and FVKESK. The CDR3, as DNA: TGTGCCAGCAGCCATAGCAGGCTAGCGGGAGAGACCCAGTACTTC. Amino acid sequence: CASSHSRLAGETQYF.

This sequence joins TRBV6-6 and TRBJ1-5, with D possibly being TRBD1 (6 bases). This CDR3 has 15 amino acids. Germline V gene lookup returns CDR1 MNHNY and CDR2 SVGAGI (reference sequence). Between the trimmed V and J ends, which lost 2 bases and 5 bases, there was a span of 13 bases. This CDR3 reads CASSYLWGADQPQHF. Written as DNA, the CDR3 is TGTGCCAGCAGTTACCTGTGGGGGGCTGATCAGCCCCAGCATTTT.

This clone occurred once. V gene TRBV4-2 combines with J gene TRBJ1-2; 7 positions agree with TRBD1. The germline gives CDR1 LGHNA, CDR2 YNFKEQ. The CDR3 sequence is 15 residues long. Trimming cost V 4 bases and J 7 bases; bases outside gene matches: 12. This CDR3 reads CASSPSDRAPVGYTF. As DNA, the CDR3 is TGTGCCAGCAGCCCATCAGACAGGGCGCCCGTTGGCTACACCTTC.

The CDR3, as DNA: TGTGCCTGGACCTCGCTTCGCCACTACGAGCAGTACTTC. It encodes CAWTSLRHYEQYF. The V and J genes are TRBV30 and TRBJ2-7; D is uncertain. Germline V CDR1 and CDR2: GTSNPN, SVGIG (reference sequence). The CDR3 sequence is 13 residues long. Trimming shortened V by 4 bases and J by 3 bases, and 13 bases separated the two germline ends.

The rearrangement joins TRBV7-6 to TRBJ2-3; 12 nucleotides match TRBD2. The length of the CDR3 is 16 residues. The germline CDR1 and CDR2 sequences are SGHVS and FNYEAQ. V gave up 5 bases and J gave up 4 bases; unmatched junction bases: 7. CDR3 residues: CASSRATSGSADTQYF. The CDR3, as DNA: TGTGCCAGCAGCCGAGCGACTAGCGGGAGTGCAGATACGCAGTATTTT.

This chain links TRBV19 with TRBJ2-1; 8 bases align to TRBD2. The CDR3 runs 16 residues. Germline V gene data show CDR1 as LNHDA and CDR2 as SQIVND (reference sequence). V lost 0 bases and J lost 7; bases outside the gene matches: 8. The DNA of the CDR3 is TGTGCCAGTAGTATAGACTTCGGGAGGGACGGGAATGAGCAGTTCTTC. Translated, it gives CASSIDFGRDGNEQFF.

The chain couples TRBV2 to TRBJ2-2, with D perhaps TRBD1 (5 bases). Germline-derived CDR1 and CDR2 are SNHLY and FYNNEI. The CDR3 loop spans 13 amino acids. Trimming took off 4 bases at V and 3 bases at J, with 6 bases between the two ends. CDR3 residues: CASSVRDTGELFF. CDR3 nucleotide sequence: TGTGCCAGCAGTGTCAGGGACACCGGGGAGCTGTTTTTT.

In this sample, this clone turned up once. V is TRBV27 and J is TRBJ1-2; D call uncertain. The germline CDR1 and CDR2 sequences are MNHEY and SMNVEV (reference sequence). This CDR3 comprises 14 residues. V gave up 0 bases and J gave up 4 bases, with 9 bases separating them. The CDR3 region has the DNA TGTGCCAGCAGTTTATCCCCAGTGATCTATGGCTACACCTTC. Its translation is CASSLSPVIYGYTF.

The genes are TRBV9 and TRBJ2-3; 9 bases align to TRBD2. Germline assignment: CDR1 SGDLS and CDR2 YYNGEE. Trimming removed 3 bases from V and 4 bases from J; junction bases left unmatched: 9. The CDR3 is 16 amino acids. The CDR3 spells CASSAFLAGYSDTQYF. DNA of the CDR3: TGTGCCAGCAGCGCTTTCCTAGCGGGATACTCAGATACGCAGTATTTT. Complete variable domain (other parts from reference TRBV9 and TRBJ2-3): DSGVTQTPKHLITATGQRVTLRCSPRSGDLSVYWYQQSLDQGLQFLIQYYNGEERAKGNILERFSAQQFPDLHSELNLSSLELGDSALYFCASSAFLAGYSDTQYFGPGTRLTVL.

The chain uses TRBV4-1 and TRBJ1-5; 9 positions match TRBD1. The germline V gene encodes CDR1 MGHRA and CDR2 YSYEKL. V shed 4 bases and J 7 bases; nucleotides not matched to a gene: 5. This CDR3 has 14 residues. The CDR3, as DNA: TGCGCCAGCAGCCCTCGACAGGGGGTACAGCCCCAGCATTTT. Translation gives CASSPRQGVQPQHF.

The rearrangement links TRBV25-1 to TRBJ2-2, with D unresolved. Trimming pared 5 bases from V and 7 bases from J, leaving 5 bases between. Germline CDR1 is MGHDK and CDR2 is SYGVNS. The CDR3 runs 11 residues. DNA of the CDR3: TGTGCCAGCAGTTACGGCGGGGAGCTGTTTTTT. It codes for CASSYGGELFF.

The rearrangement uses TRBV21-1 and TRBJ2-1; TRBD2, as called in the table, went unchecked against the DNA. TRBV21-1 is labeled a pseudogene. This CDR3 spans 19 amino acids. CDR3 DNA sequence: TGTGCCAGCAGCAGACCGGGACTAGCGGGAGGACCCCCCCACAATGAGCAGTTCTTC. Residues: CASSRPGLAGGPPHNEQFF.